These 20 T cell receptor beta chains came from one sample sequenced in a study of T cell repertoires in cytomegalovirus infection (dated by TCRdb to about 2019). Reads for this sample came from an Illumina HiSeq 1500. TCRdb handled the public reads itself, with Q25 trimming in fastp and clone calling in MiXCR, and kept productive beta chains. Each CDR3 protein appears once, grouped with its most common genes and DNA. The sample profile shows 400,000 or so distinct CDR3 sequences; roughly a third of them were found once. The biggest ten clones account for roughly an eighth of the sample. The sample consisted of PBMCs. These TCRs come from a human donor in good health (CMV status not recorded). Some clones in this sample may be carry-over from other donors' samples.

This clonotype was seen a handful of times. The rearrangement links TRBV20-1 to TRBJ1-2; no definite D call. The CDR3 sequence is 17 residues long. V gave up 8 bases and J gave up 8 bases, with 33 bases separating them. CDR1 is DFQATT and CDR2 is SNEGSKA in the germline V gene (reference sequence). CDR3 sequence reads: CSSLKSGANRVVNGYTF. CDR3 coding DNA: TGCAGTTCCCTCAAATCCGGCGCGAACCGAGTAGTGAACGGCTACACCTTC.

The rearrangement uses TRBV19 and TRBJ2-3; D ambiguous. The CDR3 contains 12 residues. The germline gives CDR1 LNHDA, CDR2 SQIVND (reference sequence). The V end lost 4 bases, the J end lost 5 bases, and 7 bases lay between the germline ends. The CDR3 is CASSTSKDTQYF. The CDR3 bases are TGTGCCAGTAGTACCTCGAAAGATACGCAGTATTTT.

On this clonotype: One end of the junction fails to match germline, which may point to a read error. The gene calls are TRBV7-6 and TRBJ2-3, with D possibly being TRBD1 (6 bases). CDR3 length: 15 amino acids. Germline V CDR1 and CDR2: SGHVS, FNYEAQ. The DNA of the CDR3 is TGTGTCAGCAGCTTAGTTGAGGGCTGGACAGAGACGCAGTCTTTT. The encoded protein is CVSSLVEGWTETQSF.

CDR3 sequence: CATQPRPANYGYTF. Here the CDR3 DNA reads TGTGCCACCCAACCTCGCCCAGCTAACTATGGCTACACCTTC. The rearrangement links TRBV28 to TRBJ1-2; no clear D. CDR3 size: 14 residues. Trimming stripped 10 bases from V and 0 bases from J, with 15 bases between. CDR1 and CDR2 (germline): MDHEN, SYDVKM.

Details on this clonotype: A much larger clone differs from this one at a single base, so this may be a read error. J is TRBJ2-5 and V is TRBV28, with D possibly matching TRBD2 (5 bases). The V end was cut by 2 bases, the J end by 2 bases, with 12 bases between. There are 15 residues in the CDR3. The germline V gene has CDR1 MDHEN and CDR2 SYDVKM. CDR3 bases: TGTGCCAGCAGTTTAGTAGGCGGGTGGCAAGAGACCCAGTACTTC. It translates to CASSLVGGWQETQYF.

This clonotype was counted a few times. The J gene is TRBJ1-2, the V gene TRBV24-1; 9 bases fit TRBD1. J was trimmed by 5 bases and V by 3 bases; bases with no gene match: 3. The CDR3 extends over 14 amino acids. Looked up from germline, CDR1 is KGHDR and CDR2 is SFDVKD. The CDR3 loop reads CATSDGDRVYGYTF. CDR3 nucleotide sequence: TGTGCCACCAGTGATGGGGACAGGGTGTATGGCTACACCTTC.

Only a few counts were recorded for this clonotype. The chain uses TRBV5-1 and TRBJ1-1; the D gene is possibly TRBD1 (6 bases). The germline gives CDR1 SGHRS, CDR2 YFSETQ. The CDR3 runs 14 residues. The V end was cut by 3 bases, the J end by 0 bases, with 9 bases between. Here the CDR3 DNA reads TGCGCCAGCAGCTCAGGGGAACTGAACACTGAAGCTTTCTTT. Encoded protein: CASSSGELNTEAFF.

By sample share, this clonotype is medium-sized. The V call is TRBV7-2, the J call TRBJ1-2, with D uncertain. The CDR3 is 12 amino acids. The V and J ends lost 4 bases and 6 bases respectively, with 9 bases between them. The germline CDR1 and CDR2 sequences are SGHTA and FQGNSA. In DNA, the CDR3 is TGTGCCAGCAGCTCCTGGTTGGATGGCTACACCTTC. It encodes CASSSWLDGYTF. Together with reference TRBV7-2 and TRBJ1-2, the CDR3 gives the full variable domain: GAGVSQSPSNKVTEKGKDVELRCDPISGHTALYWYRQSLGQGLEFLIYFQGNSAPDKSGLPSDRFSAERTGGSVSTLTIQRTQQEDSAVYLCASSSWLDGYTFGSGTRLTVV.

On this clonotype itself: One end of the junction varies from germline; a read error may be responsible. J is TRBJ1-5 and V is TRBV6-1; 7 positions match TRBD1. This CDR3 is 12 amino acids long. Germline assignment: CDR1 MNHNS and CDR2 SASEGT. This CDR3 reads CASSEVEGASTF. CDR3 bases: TGTGCCAGCAGTGAAGTAGAGGGGGCTAGTACCTTT.

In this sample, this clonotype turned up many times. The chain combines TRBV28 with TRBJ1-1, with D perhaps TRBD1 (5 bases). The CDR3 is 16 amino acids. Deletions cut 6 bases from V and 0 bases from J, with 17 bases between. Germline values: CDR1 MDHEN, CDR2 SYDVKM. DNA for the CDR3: TGTGCCAGCAGAATCGGCGGGGCAATCATGAACACTGAAGCTTTCTTT. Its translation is CASRIGGAIMNTEAFF.

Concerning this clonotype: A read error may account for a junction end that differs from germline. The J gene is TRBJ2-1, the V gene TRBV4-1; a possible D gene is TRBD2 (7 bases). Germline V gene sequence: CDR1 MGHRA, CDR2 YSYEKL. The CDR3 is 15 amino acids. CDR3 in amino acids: CASSRWGGQDNEQFF. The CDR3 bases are TGTGCCAGCAGCCGCTGGGGGGGCCAGGACAATGAGCAGTTCTTC.

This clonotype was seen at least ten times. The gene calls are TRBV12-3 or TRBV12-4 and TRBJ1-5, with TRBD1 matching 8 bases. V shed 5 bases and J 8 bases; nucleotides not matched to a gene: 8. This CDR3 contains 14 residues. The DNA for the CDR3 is TGTGCCAGCAGTCCGACAGGGGTCGGTGAGCCCCAGCATTTT. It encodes CASSPTGVGEPQHF.

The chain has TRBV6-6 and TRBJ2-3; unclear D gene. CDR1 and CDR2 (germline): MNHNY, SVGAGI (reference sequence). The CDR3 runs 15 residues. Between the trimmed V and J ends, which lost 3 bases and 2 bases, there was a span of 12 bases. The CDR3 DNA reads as TGTGCCAGCAGTTATACCCGACATCACACAGATACGCAGTATTTT. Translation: CASSYTRHHTDTQYF.

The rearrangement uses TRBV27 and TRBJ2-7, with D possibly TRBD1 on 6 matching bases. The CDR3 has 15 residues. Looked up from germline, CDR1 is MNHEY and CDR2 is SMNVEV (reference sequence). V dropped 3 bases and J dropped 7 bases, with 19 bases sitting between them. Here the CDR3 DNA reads TGTGCCAGCAGTTTCCCCGTACAGGGACGGGAAGAGCAGTACTTC. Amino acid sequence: CASSFPVQGREEQYF.

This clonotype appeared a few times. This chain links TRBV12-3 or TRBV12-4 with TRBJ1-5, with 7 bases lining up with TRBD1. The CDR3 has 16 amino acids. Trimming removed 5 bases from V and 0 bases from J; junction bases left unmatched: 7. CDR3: CASSDWDSHSNQPQHF. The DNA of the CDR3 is TGTGCCAGCAGTGACTGGGACAGTCATAGCAATCAGCCCCAGCATTTT.

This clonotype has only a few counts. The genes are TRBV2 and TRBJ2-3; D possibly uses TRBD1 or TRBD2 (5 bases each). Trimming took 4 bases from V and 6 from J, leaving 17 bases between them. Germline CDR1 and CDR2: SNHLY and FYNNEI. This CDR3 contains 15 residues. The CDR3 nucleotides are TGTGCCAGCAGTGCAACAGGCGGGTCGTCGGATACGCAGTATTTT. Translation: CASSATGGSSDTQYF.

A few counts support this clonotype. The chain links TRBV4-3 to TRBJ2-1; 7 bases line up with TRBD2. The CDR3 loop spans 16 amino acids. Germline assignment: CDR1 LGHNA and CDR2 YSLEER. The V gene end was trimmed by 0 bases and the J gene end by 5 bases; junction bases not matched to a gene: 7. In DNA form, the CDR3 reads TGCGCCAGCAGCCAAGAACGGAGCGGGGATAACAATGAGCAGTTCTTC. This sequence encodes CASSQERSGDNNEQFF.

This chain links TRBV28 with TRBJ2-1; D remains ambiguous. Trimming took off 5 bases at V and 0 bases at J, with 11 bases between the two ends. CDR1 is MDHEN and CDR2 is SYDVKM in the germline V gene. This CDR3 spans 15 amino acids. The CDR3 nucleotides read TGTGCCAGCAGTCAAATTGTCCTCTCCTACAATGAGCAGTTCTTC. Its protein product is CASSQIVLSYNEQFF.

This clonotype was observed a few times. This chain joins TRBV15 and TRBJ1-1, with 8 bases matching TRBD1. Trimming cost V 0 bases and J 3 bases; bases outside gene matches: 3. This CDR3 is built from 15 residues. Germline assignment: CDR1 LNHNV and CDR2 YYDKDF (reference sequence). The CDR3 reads CATSRDYRGDTEAFF. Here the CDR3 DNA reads TGTGCCACCAGCAGAGATTACAGGGGGGACACTGAAGCTTTCTTT.

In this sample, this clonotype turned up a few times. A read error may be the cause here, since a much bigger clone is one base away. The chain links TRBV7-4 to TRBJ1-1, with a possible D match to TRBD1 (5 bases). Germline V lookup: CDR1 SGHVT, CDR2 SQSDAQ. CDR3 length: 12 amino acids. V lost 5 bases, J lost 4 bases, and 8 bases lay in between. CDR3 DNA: TGTGCCAGCAGCGCAGGGTTCACTGAAGCTTTCTTT. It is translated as CASSAGFTEAFF.